This section outlines one TCR beta chain sequence together with its context. This sample is part of a study of response to subunit inactivated influenza vaccine. This CDR3 contains 14 residues. Germline loops: CDR1 SGHRS, CDR2 YFSETQ. The J segment lost 4 bases and the V segment lost 4 bases, leaving 7 bases of the junction unmatched. One entry per CDR3 protein results from TCRdb running MiXCR on the RT-PCR reads. The sample contains more than 500,000 distinct CDR3 sequences, 11% of which appear only once. These data were also reused for a study on T cells expressing NK-cell markers. That paper notes: In generating TCR beta cDNA, 5'RACE template switching with UMIs was used. The share of CD8+ T cells held by dominant NKG2C+ clonotypes was about 1.0-8% in more than 5 donors. The CD3+CD56-NKG2C+ fraction of several donors was likewise dominated by these clonotypes. Specificity for HCMV among expanded NKG2C+ T cell clones was not established.

The V gene is TRBV5-1, the J gene TRBJ1-2, with 7 bases matching TRBD1. The TCR was taken from a man aged 45-60 years who received an inactivated influenza vaccine. The sequenced sample was PBMCs from blood, obtained on the day of vaccination. The CDR3 DNA follows: TGCGCCAGCAGCGCAACAGGGGAAGGCTATGGCTACACCTTC. Amino acid sequence: CASSATGEGYGYTF.